The 25 T cell receptor beta chains in this list originate from one sample, sequenced in a study of T cells in localized non-small cell lung cancer. Method: immunoSEQ multiplex PCR; TCRdb's copy keeps in-frame clones and lacks some. The repertoire holds about 2,000 clones, approximately 29% seen once, with approximately 18% in the top ten. The sample here was normal lung tissue next to the tumor, taken before any cancer treatment. These receptor sequences come from a woman between 35 and 75 years old with stage II squamous cell lung carcinoma.

The chain employs TRBV2 and TRBJ1-5; 8 nucleotides line up with TRBD1. CDR1 and CDR2 (germline): SNHLY, FYNNEI. V lost 5 bases, J lost 2 bases, and 5 bases stayed unmatched. The CDR3 is made up of 15 amino acids. CDR3 amino acids: CASSFQGAGNQPQHF. As DNA, the CDR3 is TGTGCCAGCAGTTTTCAGGGGGCGGGCAATCAGCCCCAGCATTTT.

This sequence joins TRBV6-7 and TRBJ2-7; no clear D gene. TRBV6-7 has ORF status, its function being uncertain. Trimming shortened V by 6 bases and J by 7 bases, and 10 bases separated the two germline ends. The CDR3 loop spans 11 amino acids. This chain's CDR3 is CASSLSREQYF. The DNA for the CDR3 is TGTGCCAGCAGCCTAAGCCGGGAGCAGTACTTC.

The V and J genes are TRBV29-1 and TRBJ2-3, with D hard to call. This CDR3 has 12 residues. Trimming shortened V by 5 bases and J by 2 bases, and 8 bases separated the two germline ends. Germline V gene lookup returns CDR1 SQVTM and CDR2 ANQGSEA. CDR3 region: CSVLPDTDTQYF. In nucleotides, the CDR3 is TGCAGCGTTCTGCCAGACACAGATACGCAGTATTTT.

The J gene is TRBJ2-2, the V gene TRBV6-4, with D unresolved. The V end was cut by 6 bases, the J end by 4 bases, with 3 bases between. CDR3 length equals 11 residues. Germline V CDR1 and CDR2: MRHNA, SNTAGT. The CDR3 spells CASRTTGELFF. CDR3 DNA: TGTGCCAGCAGAACCACCGGGGAGCTGTTTTTT.

This clone was seen just once. The chain combines TRBV14 with TRBJ2-1, with 7 bases identical to TRBD1. V was pared by 4 bases and J by 5 bases, with 11 bases of the junction left unmatched. The germline gives CDR1 SGHDN, CDR2 FVKESK. The CDR3 is made up of 16 amino acids. CDR3 loop: CASSLKRGPPNNEQFF. The CDR3 DNA is TGTGCCAGCAGCCTAAAAAGGGGGCCCCCGAACAATGAGCAGTTCTTC.

By frequency in the sample, this clone is large. J is TRBJ1-6 and V is TRBV30; 8 bases line up with TRBD1. The CDR3 runs 15 residues. The germline V gene encodes CDR1 GTSNPN and CDR2 SVGIG (reference sequence). The ends lost 3 bases at V and 7 bases at J; junction bases unmatched: 8. CDR3 sequence (DNA): TGTGCCTGGAGAGCCTCAGGGGGCAGGAATTCACCCCTCCACTTT. Its translation: CAWRASGGRNSPLHF.

This rearrangement joins TRBV5-1 to TRBJ1-1; unclear D gene. Looked up from germline, CDR1 is SGHRS and CDR2 is YFSETQ. V gave up 0 bases and J gave up 2 bases, with 11 bases separating them. CDR3 length equals 15 residues. This CDR3 reads CASSLEGRTNTEAFF. DNA of the CDR3: TGCGCCAGCAGCTTGGAAGGCAGGACTAACACTGAAGCTTTCTTT. The full variable domain, completed using reference TRBV5-1 and TRBJ1-1, is KAGVTQTPRYLIKTRGQQVTLSCSPISGHRSVSWYQQTPGQGLQFLFEYFSETQRNKGNFPGRFSGRQFSNSRSEMNVSTLELGDSALYLCASSLEGRTNTEAFFGQGTRLTVV.

By sample fraction, this clone is medium-sized. V and J are TRBV7-5 and TRBJ2-1; the D call in the table, TRBD1, was not verified against the DNA. TRBV7-5 constitutes a pseudogene. The CDR3 extends over 14 amino acids. Here the CDR3 reads CASSLGQAYNEQFF. CDR3 bases: TGTGCCAGCAGCCTTGGACAGGCCTACAATGAGCAGTTCTTC.

This clone was found a few times. V usage is TRBV9 and J usage is TRBJ2-1; 10 positions match TRBD1. Germline lookup yields CDR1 SGDLS and CDR2 YYNGEE. The trim removed 4 bases at V and 4 bases at J, leaving 8 bases unmatched. The length of the CDR3 is 16 residues. CDR3: CASSSAGTGVYNEQFF. CDR3 bases: TGTGCCAGCAGCAGCGCCGGGACAGGGGTTTACAATGAGCAGTTCTTC. Together with reference TRBV9 and TRBJ2-1, the CDR3 gives the full variable domain: DSGVTQTPKHLITATGQRVTLRCSPRSGDLSVYWYQQSLDQGLQFLIQYYNGEERAKGNILERFSAQQFPDLHSELNLSSLELGDSALYFCASSSAGTGVYNEQFFGPGTRLTVL.

V usage is TRBV30 and J usage is TRBJ2-5; D ambiguous. The V gene lost 2 bases and the J gene lost 2 bases, with 6 bases spanning the gap. Germline CDR1 and CDR2: GTSNPN and SVGIG (reference sequence). This CDR3 has 12 amino acids. CDR3 region: CAWSTTQETQYF. DNA of the CDR3: TGTGCCTGGAGTACGACTCAAGAGACCCAGTACTTC.

This clone was recorded a few times. V usage is TRBV11-3 and J usage is TRBJ1-3, with no clear D. From germline, CDR1 is SGHNT and CDR2 YENEEA. CDR3 length: 14 residues. The germline V and J ends were trimmed by 8 bases and 2 bases, with 13 bases remaining between them. CDR3 loop: CASGLDSPGNTIYF. DNA of the CDR3: TGTGCCAGCGGACTGGATAGTCCTGGAAACACCATATATTTT.

CDR3 region: CASSGEAGLTQFF. The CDR3 bases are TGTGCCAGCAGTGGGGAAGCGGGCCTAACCCAGTTCTTC. V usage is TRBV6-4 and J usage is TRBJ2-1; D might be TRBD2 (6 bases). Germline V gene data show CDR1 as MRHNA and CDR2 as SNTAGT. V was clipped by 4 bases and J by 13 bases, with 17 bases between them. The CDR3 covers 13 residues.

The chain has TRBV11-3 and TRBJ2-5; D gene unclear. CDR1 is SGHNT, CDR2 YENEEA, per germline. The CDR3 contains 15 residues. V was pared by 0 bases and J by 5 bases, with 13 bases between. The CDR3 coding sequence is TGTGCCAGCAGCTTAGAAAGGAGTCGTTGGGAGACCCAGTACTTC. It is translated as CASSLERSRWETQYF.

This clone was counted a single time. The rearrangement joins TRBV18 to TRBJ2-7; TRBD2 matches at 11 bases. V lost 6 bases and J lost 0; bases outside the gene matches: 7. Germline-derived CDR1 and CDR2 are KGHSH and LQKENI. The CDR3 runs to 16 residues. This CDR3 is CASSLGTSGYSYEQYF. The CDR3 region has the DNA TGTGCCAGCTCTCTCGGGACTAGCGGTTACTCCTACGAGCAGTACTTC.

This clone was recorded a few times. The CDR3 loop is CASSQGTANTEAFF. The CDR3 DNA is TGTGCCAGCAGCCAGGGGACGGCGAACACTGAAGCTTTCTTT. The chain has TRBV11-3 and TRBJ1-1; the D gene is possibly TRBD1 (6 bases). The germline V gene has CDR1 SGHNT and CDR2 YENEEA. This CDR3 is built from 14 residues. Trimming cost V 5 bases and J 1 base, with 11 bases left between them.

The chain joins TRBV1 to TRBJ1-1. TRBV1 is a pseudogene locus. The CDR3 sequence is 15 residues long. The CDR3 reads CASSHMTGLNTEAFF. DNA for the CDR3: TGCGCCAGCAGCCATATGACCGGGCTCAACACTGAAGCTTTCTTT.

A few counts support this clone. J is TRBJ1-1 and V is TRBV19; TRBD1 agrees at 7 bases. The CDR3 covers 14 residues. Trimming removed 5 bases from V and 3 bases from J; junction bases left unmatched: 6. The germline CDR1 and CDR2 sequences are LNHDA and SQIVND (reference sequence). The CDR3 nucleotides are TGTGCCAGTAGTCCGGGACAGAGGGACACTGAAGCTTTCTTT. This encodes CASSPGQRDTEAFF.

Concerning this clone: The same CDR3 is also encoded by other DNA sequences in this sample. This rearrangement joins TRBV6-8 to TRBJ1-1; D is unresolved. The CDR3 has 12 residues. Per germline, CDR1 MNHGY and CDR2 SAAAGT. V was cut by 8 bases and J by 1 base, with 8 bases left in between. The CDR3, as DNA: TGTGCCAGCTCCCGCGGGAACACTGAAGCTTTCTTT. It translates to CASSRGNTEAFF.

In its sample, this clone was seen a few times. The chain combines TRBV28 with TRBJ1-5; D gene uncertain. This CDR3 comprises 14 residues. V lost 6 bases and J 0 bases, leaving 9 bases between the germline ends. Germline-derived CDR1 and CDR2 are MDHEN and SYDVKM. CDR3 sequence reads: CASSRYHSNQPQHF. In DNA, the CDR3 is TGTGCCAGCAGCCGATACCATAGCAATCAGCCCCAGCATTTT.

This clone was seen just once. The chain couples TRBV18 to TRBJ2-2; 8 positions agree with TRBD2. The germline V gene encodes CDR1 KGHSH and CDR2 LQKENI. Trimming cost V 3 bases and J 5 bases; bases outside gene matches: 5. The CDR3 sequence is 15 residues long. The CDR3 nucleotides are TGTGCCAGCTCACCGGGACTAGTAAGGACCGGGGAGCTGTTTTTT. It translates to CASSPGLVRTGELFF.

This clone occurred a few times. The J gene is TRBJ1-2, the V gene TRBV6-8; 7 bases agree with TRBD1. This CDR3 is 14 amino acids long. Germline CDR1 is MNHGY and CDR2 is SAAAGT. Trimming at V came to 2 bases and at J to 6 bases, leaving 6 bases not matched to a gene. The CDR3 here is CASSYERGLDGYTF. CDR3 DNA: TGTGCCAGCAGTTACGAGAGGGGGCTGGATGGCTACACCTTC.

The chain joins TRBV5-1 to TRBJ1-4; 8 nucleotides align to TRBD1. The CDR3 is 14 amino acids. The J segment lost 8 bases and the V segment lost 5 bases, leaving 8 bases of the junction unmatched. Looked up from germline, CDR1 is SGHRS and CDR2 is YFSETQ. The CDR3 DNA sequence: TGCGCCAGCAGTGGACAGGGCCGTGGGGAAAAACTGTTTTTT. Protein product: CASSGQGRGEKLFF.

This clone counts as large. V and J are TRBV11-3 and TRBJ2-1; TRBD2 matches at 11 bases. The CDR3 contains 17 residues. Losses at the gene ends were 1 base for V and 6 bases for J; bases not matched to a gene: 8. The germline V gene encodes CDR1 SGHNT and CDR2 YENEEA. DNA of the CDR3: TGTGCCAGCAGCTTAGGGAACCTAGCGGGAGGATCCAATGAGCAGTTCTTC. Translated, it gives CASSLGNLAGGSNEQFF.

The V gene is TRBV28, the J gene TRBJ2-7; unclear D gene. Per the germline V gene, CDR1 is MDHEN and CDR2 is SYDVKM. Trimming shortened V by 4 bases and J by 3 bases, and 10 bases separated the two germline ends. This CDR3 has 13 amino acids. This CDR3 is CASSSTVLYEQYF. The CDR3 DNA reads TGTGCCAGCAGTTCAACAGTGCTCTACGAGCAGTACTTC.

This clone appeared a few times. CDR3 loop: CASSTRTSGGARNEQFF. The DNA for the CDR3 is TGTGCCAGCAGCACCCGGACTAGCGGGGGGGCTAGGAATGAGCAGTTCTTC. V gene TRBV11-3 combines with J gene TRBJ2-1; TRBD2 matches at 15 bases. The CDR3 has 17 amino acids. Germline CDR1 reads SGHNT; CDR2 reads YENEEA. Trimming cost V 5 bases and J 7 bases; bases outside gene matches: 9.